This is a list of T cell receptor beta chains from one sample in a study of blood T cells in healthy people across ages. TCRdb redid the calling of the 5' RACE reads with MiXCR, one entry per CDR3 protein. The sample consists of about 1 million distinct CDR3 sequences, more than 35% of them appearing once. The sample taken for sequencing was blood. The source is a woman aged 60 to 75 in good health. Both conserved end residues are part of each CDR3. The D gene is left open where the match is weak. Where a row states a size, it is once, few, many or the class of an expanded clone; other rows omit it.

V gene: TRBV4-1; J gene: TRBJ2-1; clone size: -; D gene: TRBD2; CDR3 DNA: TGCGCCAGCAGCCAAGGTTCTAGCGGGATAGGGGATGAGCAGTTCTTC; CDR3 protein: CASSQGSSGIGDEQFF
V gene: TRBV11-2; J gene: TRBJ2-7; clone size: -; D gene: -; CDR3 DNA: TGTGCCAGCAGCCTTCCCAGCGCGAGGTCCTACGAGCAGTACTTC; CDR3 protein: CASSLPSARSYEQYF
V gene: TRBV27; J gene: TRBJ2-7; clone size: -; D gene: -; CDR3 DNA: TGTGCCAGCAGTTCCCAACACGAGGGCTACGAGCAGTACTTC; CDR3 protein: CASSSQHEGYEQYF
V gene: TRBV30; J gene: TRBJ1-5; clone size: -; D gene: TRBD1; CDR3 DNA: TGTGCCTGGAGTTTTCAACAGGGGCGCCAGCATTTT; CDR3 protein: CAWSFQQGRQHF
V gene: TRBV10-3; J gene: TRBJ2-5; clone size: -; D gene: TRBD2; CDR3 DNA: TGTGCCATCAGTGCCGAGGAGCGGGGACCTTACCAAGAGACCCAGTACTTC; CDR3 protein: CAISAEERGPYQETQYF
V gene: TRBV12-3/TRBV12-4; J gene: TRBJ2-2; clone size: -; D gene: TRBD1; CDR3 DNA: TGTGCCAGCAGTGTACAGGGGATCGGGGAGCTGTTTTTT; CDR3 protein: CASSVQGIGELFF
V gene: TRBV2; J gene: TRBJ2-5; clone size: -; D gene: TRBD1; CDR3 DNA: TGTGCCAGCAGTGATATGGACAGGGGGCTGGAGACCCAGTACTTC; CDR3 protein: CASSDMDRGLETQYF
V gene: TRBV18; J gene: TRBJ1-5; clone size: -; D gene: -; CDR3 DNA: TGTGCCAGCTCACTCGACCCGGGGGGGCAGCCCCAGCATTTT; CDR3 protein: CASSLDPGGQPQHF
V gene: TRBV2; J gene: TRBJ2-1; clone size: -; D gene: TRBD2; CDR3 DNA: TGTGCCAGCAGAGCTAGCGGGAGGAGCTCCTACAATGAGCAGTTCTTC; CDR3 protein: CASRASGRSSYNEQFF
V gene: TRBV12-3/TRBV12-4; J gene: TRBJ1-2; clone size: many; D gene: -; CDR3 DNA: TGTGCCAGCAGTCCCACTGGACGTGGCTACACCTTC; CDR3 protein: CASSPTGRGYTF
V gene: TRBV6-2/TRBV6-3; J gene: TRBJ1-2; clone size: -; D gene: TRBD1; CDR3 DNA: TGTGCCAGCAGAACCTTGGGACAGGGATGGGGCTACACCTTC; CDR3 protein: CASRTLGQGWGYTF
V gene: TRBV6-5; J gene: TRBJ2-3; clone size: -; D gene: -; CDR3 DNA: TGTGCCAGCGGGGGGAGCCCAGATACGCAGTATTTT; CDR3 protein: CASGGSPDTQYF
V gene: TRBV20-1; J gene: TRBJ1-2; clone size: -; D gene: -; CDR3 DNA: TGCAGTGCCATCTCGAGGACGGGCTATGGCTACACCTTC; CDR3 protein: CSAISRTGYGYTF
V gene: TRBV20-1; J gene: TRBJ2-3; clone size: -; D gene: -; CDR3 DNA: TGCAGTGCTAGAGCGGGACGGGGAGATACGCAGTATTTT; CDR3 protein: CSARAGRGDTQYF
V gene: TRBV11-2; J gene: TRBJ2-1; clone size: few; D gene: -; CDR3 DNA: TGTGCCAGCAGCCTAAACCGGGTCTCCGATGAGCAGTTCTTC; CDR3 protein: CASSLNRVSDEQFF
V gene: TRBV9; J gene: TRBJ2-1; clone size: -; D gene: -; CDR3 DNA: TGTGCCAGCAGCGCGTCTCCGGAGACCCAGTTCTTC; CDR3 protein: CASSASPETQFF
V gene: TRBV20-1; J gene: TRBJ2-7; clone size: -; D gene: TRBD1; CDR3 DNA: TGCAGTGCTAGAGTGATACCACTACTGAAGGGACAGGTCGAGCAGTACTTC; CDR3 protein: CSARVIPLLKGQVEQYF
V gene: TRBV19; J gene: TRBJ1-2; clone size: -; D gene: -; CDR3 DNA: TGTGCCAGTAAAACTCGTGGGGGATATGGCTACACCTTC; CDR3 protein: CASKTRGGYGYTF
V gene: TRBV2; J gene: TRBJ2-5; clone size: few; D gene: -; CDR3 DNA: TGTGCCAGCAGCGACCAGTACTTC; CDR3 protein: CASSDQYF
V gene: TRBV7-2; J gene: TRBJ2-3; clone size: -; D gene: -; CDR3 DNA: TGTGCCAGCAGCCGGGACGGGCGGTGGGATACGCAGTATTTT; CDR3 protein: CASSRDGRWDTQYF
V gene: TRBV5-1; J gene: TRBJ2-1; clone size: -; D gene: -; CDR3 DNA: TGCGCCAGCAGCTTGGGGGTAGCCACGGAGGAGCAGTTCTTC; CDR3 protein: CASSLGVATEEQFF
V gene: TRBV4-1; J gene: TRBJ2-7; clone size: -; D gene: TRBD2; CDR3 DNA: TGCGCCAGCAGCCAAGTAGCGGGGGAGAGCTCCTACGAGCAGTACTTC; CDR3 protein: CASSQVAGESSYEQYF
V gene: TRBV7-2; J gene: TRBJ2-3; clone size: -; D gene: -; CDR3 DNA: TGTGCCAGCAGCTTAGGGGTCAAGCGGGTGAACACAGATACGCAGTATTTT; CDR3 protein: CASSLGVKRVNTDTQYF
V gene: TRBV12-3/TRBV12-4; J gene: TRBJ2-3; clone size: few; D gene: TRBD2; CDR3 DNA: TGTGCCAGCAGTTTAGAAGGACTAGCGGGACAGTATTTT; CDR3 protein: CASSLEGLAGQYF
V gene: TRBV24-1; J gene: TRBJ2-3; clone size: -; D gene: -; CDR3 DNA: TGTGCCACCAGTGATTTGCGGGGATTCCACACAGATACGCAGTATTTT; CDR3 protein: CATSDLRGFHTDTQYF
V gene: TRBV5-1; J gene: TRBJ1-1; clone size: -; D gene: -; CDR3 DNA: TGCGCCAGCAGAGGTGAGGGCGGTCTTACTGAAGCTTTCTTT; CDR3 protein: CASRGEGGLTEAFF
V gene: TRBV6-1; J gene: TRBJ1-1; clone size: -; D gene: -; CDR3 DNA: TGTGCCAGCAGTGACCTTTATGGGAACACTGAAGCTTTCTTT; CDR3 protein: CASSDLYGNTEAFF
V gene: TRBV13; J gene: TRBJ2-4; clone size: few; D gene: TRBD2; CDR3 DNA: TGTGCCAGCAGTCCATCTAGCGGGAGGGTTACTCAGTACTTC; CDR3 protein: CASSPSSGRVTQYF
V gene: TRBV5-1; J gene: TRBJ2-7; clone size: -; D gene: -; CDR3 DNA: TGCGCCAGCACGAATGTCCGGGCCCATGAGCAGTACTTC; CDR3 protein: CASTNVRAHEQYF
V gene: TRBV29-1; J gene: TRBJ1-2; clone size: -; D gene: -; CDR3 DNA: TGCAGCGTTGAACAGGGTTTAGGCTACACCTTC; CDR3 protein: CSVEQGLGYTF
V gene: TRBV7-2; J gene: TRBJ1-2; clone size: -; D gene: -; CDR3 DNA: TGTGCCAGCAGCTCGACGGCGTCGGGTATGGACTATGGCTACACCTTC; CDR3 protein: CASSSTASGMDYGYTF
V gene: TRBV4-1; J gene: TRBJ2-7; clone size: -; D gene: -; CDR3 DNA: TGCGCCAGCAGCCAAGCCCCCGGTACCTACGAGCAGTACTTC; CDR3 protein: CASSQAPGTYEQYF
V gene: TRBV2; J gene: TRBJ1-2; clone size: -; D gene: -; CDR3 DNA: TGTGCCAGCAGTGTGACAGATAACTATGGCTACACCTTC; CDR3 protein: CASSVTDNYGYTF
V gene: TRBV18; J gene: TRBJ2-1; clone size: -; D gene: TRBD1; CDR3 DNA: TGTGCCAGCTCGCCGGGACAGGGGAACGGTGAGCAGTTCTTC; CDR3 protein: CASSPGQGNGEQFF
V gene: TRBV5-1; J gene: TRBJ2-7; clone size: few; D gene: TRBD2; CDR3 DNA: TGCGCCAGCAGCCCAAGTTCGGGGGGAATCCGCTTGTCCGAGCAGTACTTC; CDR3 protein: CASSPSSGGIRLSEQYF
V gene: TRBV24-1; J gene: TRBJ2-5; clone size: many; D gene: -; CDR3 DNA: TGTGCCACCAGTGAGGCGGGAAGCCCGGAGACCCAGTACTTC; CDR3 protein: CATSEAGSPETQYF
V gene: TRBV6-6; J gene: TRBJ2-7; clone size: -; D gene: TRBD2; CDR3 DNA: TGTGCCAGCAGCCACACTAGCGGGAGCTCCTACGAGCAGTACTTC; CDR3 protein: CASSHTSGSSYEQYF
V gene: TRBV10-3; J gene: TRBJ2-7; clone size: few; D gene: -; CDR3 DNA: TGTGCCATCAGGAGGGGAGACCAGGGCGAGCAGTACTTC; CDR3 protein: CAIRRGDQGEQYF
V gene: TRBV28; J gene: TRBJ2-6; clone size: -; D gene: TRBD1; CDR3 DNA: TGTGCCAGCAGTTTCCCGACAGGGGGGGATTCTTACGGGGCCAACGTCCTGACTTTC; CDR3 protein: CASSFPTGGDSYGANVLTF
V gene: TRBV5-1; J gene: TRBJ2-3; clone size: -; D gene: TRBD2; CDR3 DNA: TGCGCCAGCAGCTCCCTTAGCGGGAGATCGGATACGCAGTATTTT; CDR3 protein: CASSSLSGRSDTQYF
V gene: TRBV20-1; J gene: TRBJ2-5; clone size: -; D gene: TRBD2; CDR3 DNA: TGCAGTGCTAGAGTGGGGGGGGTCGGAGAGACCCAGTACTTC; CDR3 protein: CSARVGGVGETQYF
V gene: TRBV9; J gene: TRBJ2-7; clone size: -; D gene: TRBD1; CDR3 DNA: TGTGCCAGCAGCGTATCCGGGACAGGGGGCATCGAGCAGTACTTC; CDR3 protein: CASSVSGTGGIEQYF